The 2 T cell receptor beta chains reported below all come from one sample, sequenced in a study of low-dose radiotherapy and immunotherapy resistance in tumors. Priming of first-strand cDNA relied on TRAV- and TRBV-specific primers (covering alpha and beta chains). Amplification, which lasted 15 to 20 PCR cycles, used a constant-region primer and V-primer adapter to amplify TCRs. TCRdb used MiXCR to reprocess the reads, holding one entry per CDR3 protein. Seen here are 7,500 to 9,000 distinct CDR3 sequences, more than 65% observed once, and the top ten hold approximately 6.8%. These receptors came from a human donor with advanced metastatic prostate, ovarian, gallbladder or colorectal cancer (not recorded which). This table probably holds off-target reads from a library built for another chain.

This sequence joins TRBV12-3 or TRBV12-4 and TRBJ2-2; no definite D call. Trimming cost V 7 bases and J 7 bases, with 7 bases left between them. The CDR3 is made up of 11 amino acids. CDR3 sequence reads: CASNLNGELFF. DNA for the CDR3: TGTGCCAGCAACCTGAACGGGGAGCTGTTTTTT.

This clonotype was seen more than once but under ten times. The rearrangement links TRBV28 to TRBJ1-4; 7 bases map to TRBD1. This CDR3 has 15 residues. V lost 5 bases and J lost 0; bases outside the gene matches: 3. Germline CDR1 is MDHEN and CDR2 is SYDVKM. CDR3 residues: CASSLDRSTNEKLFF. As DNA, the CDR3 is TGTGCCAGCAGTCTGGACAGGTCAACTAATGAAAAACTGTTTTTT. Full variable domain (missing parts from reference TRBV28 and TRBJ1-4): DVKVTQSSRYLVKRTGEKVFLECVQDMDHENMFWYRQDPGLGLRLIYFSYDVKMKEKGDIPEGYSVSREKKERFSLILESASTNQTSMYLCASSLDRSTNEKLFFGSGTQLSVL.